The T cell receptor beta chain under discussion was sequenced for a study of technical replicates of blood from several donors. With 4 bases clipped from V and 7 bases from J, the junction kept 3 bases outside the gene matches. CDR3 length: 14 amino acids. Germline CDR1 LGHNA, CDR2 YSLEER. TCRdb keeps only in-frame clones here, not all; method: immunoSEQ multiplex PCR. The sample includes some 54,000 clones, around 93% of them seen just once. Sequenced sample: PBMCs. The rearrangement joins TRBV4-3 to TRBJ1-4, with 10 positions matching TRBD1. This sequence originates from a human donor in good health. Some clones in this sample may be carry-over from other donors' samples. The CDR3 DNA follows: TGCGCCAGCAGCCGACAGGGGGCTGGTGAAAAACTGTTTTTT. It yields the protein CASSRQGAGEKLFF.